This T cell receptor (beta chain) was sequenced for a study of beta chain features in type 1 diabetes. Study-wide context: Patients and healthy donors were similar in age, gender and cell yields. Study results and limitations: Type 1 diabetes patients showed fewer insertions and more deletions at VDJ junctions. TCRB CDR3 length was moderately but significantly reduced in all four CD4+ subsets of Type 1 diabetes patients.

Naive, central memory, regulatory and stem cell-like memory cells within the CD4+ compartment were sorted using CD45RO/CCR7/CD25/CD127/CD95/CD27. From germline, CDR1 is MDHEN and CDR2 SYDVKM. Unmatched junction bases numbered 7, after V lost 7 bases and J lost 1 base. This CDR3 spans 14 amino acids. Since all of the isolated RNA was reverse transcribed, expressed TCRB transcripts were what got sequenced. Each sample of naive, central memory or regulatory T cells had, on average, approximately 3.5 million reads. Method: immunoSEQ multiplex PCR; TCRdb's copy keeps in-frame clones and lacks some. The sample yields about 160,000 clones, 7.8% seen once. In regard to this clone: Its target is not known.

This receptor was obtained from a woman aged 40 to 50 with type 1 diabetes. The specimen was central memory CD4+ T cells from blood. The chain has TRBV28 and TRBJ2-7; 7 bases fit TRBD1. The DNA for the CDR3 is TGTGCCAGCACCGCCGGGACAGTATCCTACGAGCAGTACTTC. Residues: CASTAGTVSYEQYF.